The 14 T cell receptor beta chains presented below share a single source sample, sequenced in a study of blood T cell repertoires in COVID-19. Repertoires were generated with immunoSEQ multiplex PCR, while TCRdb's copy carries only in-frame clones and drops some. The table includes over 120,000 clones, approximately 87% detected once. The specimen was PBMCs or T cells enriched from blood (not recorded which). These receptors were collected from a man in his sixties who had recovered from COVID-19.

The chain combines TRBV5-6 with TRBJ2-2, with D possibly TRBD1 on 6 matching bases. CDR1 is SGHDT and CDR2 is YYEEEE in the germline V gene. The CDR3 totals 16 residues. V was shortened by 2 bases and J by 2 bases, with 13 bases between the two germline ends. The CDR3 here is CASSFLRTENTGELFF. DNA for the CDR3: TGTGCCAGCAGCTTTCTAAGGACAGAAAACACCGGGGAGCTGTTTTTT.

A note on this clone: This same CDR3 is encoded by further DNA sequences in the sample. In nucleotides, the CDR3 is TGTGCCAGTAGTATACTGTCGGGGGCTGAAGCTTTCTTT. Residues: CASSILSGAEAFF. The chain is built from TRBV19 and TRBJ1-1; perhaps TRBD1 as D (5 bases). CDR1 and CDR2 (germline): LNHDA, SQIVND (reference sequence). The CDR3 sequence is 13 residues long. V shed 2 bases and J shed 6 bases, with 10 bases lying between them.

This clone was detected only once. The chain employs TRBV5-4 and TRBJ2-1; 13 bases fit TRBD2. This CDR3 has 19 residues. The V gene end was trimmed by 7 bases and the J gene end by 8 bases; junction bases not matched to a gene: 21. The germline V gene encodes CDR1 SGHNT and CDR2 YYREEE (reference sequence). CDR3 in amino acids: CASAPGLAGKSGIIYEQFF. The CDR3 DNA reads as TGTGCCAGCGCACCGGGACTAGCGGGAAAAAGTGGCATAATCTATGAGCAGTTCTTC.

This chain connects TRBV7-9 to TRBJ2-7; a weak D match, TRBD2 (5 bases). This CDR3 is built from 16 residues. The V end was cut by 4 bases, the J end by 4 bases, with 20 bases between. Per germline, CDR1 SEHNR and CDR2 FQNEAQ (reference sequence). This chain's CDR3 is CASSSPEVQTRYEQYF. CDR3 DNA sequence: TGTGCCAGCAGCTCCCCGGAGGTGCAAACCCGGTACGAGCAGTACTTC.

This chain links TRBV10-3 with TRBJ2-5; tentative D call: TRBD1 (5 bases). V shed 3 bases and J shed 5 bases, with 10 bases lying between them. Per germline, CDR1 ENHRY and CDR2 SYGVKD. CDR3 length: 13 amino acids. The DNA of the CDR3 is TGTGCCATCAGTGATGGGGCCCGGGAGACCCAGTACTTC. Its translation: CAISDGARETQYF.

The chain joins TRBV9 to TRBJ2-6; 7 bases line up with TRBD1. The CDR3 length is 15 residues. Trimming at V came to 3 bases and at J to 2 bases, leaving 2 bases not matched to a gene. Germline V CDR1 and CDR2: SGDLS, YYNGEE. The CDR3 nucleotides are TGTGCCAGCAGCGAGACAGGGACTGGGGCCAACGTCCTGACTTTC. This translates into CASSETGTGANVLTF.

CDR3 DNA: TGTGCCAGCAGGCGTTCGGAAAAACTGTTTTTT. Protein product: CASRRSEKLFF. V usage is TRBV7-9 and J usage is TRBJ1-4; D call uncertain. Trimming removed 6 bases from V and 8 bases from J, with 7 bases in between. Per germline, CDR1 SEHNR and CDR2 FQNEAQ (reference sequence). The CDR3 contains 11 residues. The entire variable domain, with the rest obtained from reference TRBV7-9 and TRBJ1-4, is as follows: DTGVSQNPRHKITKRGQNVTFRCDPISEHNRLYWYRQTLGQGPEFLTYFQNEAQLEKSRLLSDRFSAERPKGSFSTLEIQRTEQGDSAMYLCASRRSEKLFFGSGTQLSVL.

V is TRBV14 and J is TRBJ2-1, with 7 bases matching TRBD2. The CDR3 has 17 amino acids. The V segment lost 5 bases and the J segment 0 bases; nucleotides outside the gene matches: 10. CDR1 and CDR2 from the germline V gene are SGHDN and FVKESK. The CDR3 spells CASSLSSGTLSYNEQFF. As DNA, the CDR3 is TGTGCCAGCAGCTTATCAAGCGGGACCCTCTCCTACAATGAGCAGTTCTTC.

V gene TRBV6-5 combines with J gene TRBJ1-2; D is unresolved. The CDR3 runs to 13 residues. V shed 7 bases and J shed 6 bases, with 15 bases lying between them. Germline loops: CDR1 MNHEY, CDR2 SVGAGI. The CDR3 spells CASTSRGGHGYTF. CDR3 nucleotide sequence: TGTGCCAGCACTTCGCGGGGAGGGCATGGCTACACCTTC.

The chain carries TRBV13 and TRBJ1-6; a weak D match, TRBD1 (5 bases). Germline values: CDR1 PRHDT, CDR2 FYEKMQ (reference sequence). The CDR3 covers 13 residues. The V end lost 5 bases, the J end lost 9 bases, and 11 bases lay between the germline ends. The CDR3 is CASSLQGASPLHF. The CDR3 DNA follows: TGTGCCAGCAGCCTTCAGGGTGCTTCACCCCTCCACTTT.

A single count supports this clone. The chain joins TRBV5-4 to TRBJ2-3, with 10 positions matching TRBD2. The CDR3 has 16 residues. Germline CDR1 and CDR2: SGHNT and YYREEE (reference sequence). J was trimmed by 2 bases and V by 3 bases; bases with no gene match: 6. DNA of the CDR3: TGTGCCAGCAGCTCCCAGCGGGGGGGTCACACAGATACGCAGTATTTT. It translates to CASSSQRGGHTDTQYF.

DNA of the CDR3: TGTGCCAGCAGTAACCGGCGACAGGTAGAAGGCTACACCTTC. Translation: CASSNRRQVEGYTF. The chain recombines TRBV2 with TRBJ1-2; a weak D match, TRBD1 (6 bases). The CDR3 extends over 14 amino acids. V was shortened by 5 bases and J by 8 bases, with 18 bases between the two germline ends. CDR1 and CDR2 from the germline V gene are SNHLY and FYNNEI.

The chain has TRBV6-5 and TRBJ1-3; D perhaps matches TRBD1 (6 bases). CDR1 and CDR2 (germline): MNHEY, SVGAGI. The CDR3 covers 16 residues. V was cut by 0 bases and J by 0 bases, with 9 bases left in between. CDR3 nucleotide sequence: TGTGCCAGCAGTTACTCACACAGGGACTCTGGAAACACCATATATTTT. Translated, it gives CASSYSHRDSGNTIYF.

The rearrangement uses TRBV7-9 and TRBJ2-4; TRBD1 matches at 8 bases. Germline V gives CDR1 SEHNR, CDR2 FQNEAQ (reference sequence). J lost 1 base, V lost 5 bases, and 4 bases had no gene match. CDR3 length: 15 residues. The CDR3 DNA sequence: TGTGCCAGCAGCCCCTGGACAGGGGCCAAAAACATTCAGTACTTC. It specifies CASSPWTGAKNIQYF.